This T cell receptor (beta chain) was obtained from a study of human T cells and chemical hapten exposure. In its sample, this clonotype was seen many times. CDR3 length: 17 amino acids. The trim removed 0 bases at V and 3 bases at J, leaving 4 bases unmatched. From germline, CDR1 is LGHNA and CDR2 YNFKEQ. As processed by the authors: With a range of 23,224 to 690,600, the median per sample was roughly 97,000 TCRs. TCRdb re-analysed the RACE reads in MiXCR, keeping a single row per CDR3 protein. These V and J calls originate from TCRdb's pipeline instead of the authors' own analysis. This sample carries around 65,000 distinct CDR3 sequences, about 6.5% of them seen once, and the ten largest clones take around 3.4%. Time point: healthy volunteer bleed at 6 weeks. Total RNA was isolated from unfractionated whole blood.

This TCR came from a female donor in good health. Some clones in this sample may be carry-over from other donors' samples. The rearrangement joins TRBV4-2 to TRBJ2-7; 14 bases match TRBD2. The sequenced sample consisted of whole blood. The CDR3 sequence is CASSQETGTSGSYEQYF. CDR3 bases: TGTGCCAGCAGCCAAGAGACCGGGACTAGCGGGAGCTACGAGCAGTACTTC.